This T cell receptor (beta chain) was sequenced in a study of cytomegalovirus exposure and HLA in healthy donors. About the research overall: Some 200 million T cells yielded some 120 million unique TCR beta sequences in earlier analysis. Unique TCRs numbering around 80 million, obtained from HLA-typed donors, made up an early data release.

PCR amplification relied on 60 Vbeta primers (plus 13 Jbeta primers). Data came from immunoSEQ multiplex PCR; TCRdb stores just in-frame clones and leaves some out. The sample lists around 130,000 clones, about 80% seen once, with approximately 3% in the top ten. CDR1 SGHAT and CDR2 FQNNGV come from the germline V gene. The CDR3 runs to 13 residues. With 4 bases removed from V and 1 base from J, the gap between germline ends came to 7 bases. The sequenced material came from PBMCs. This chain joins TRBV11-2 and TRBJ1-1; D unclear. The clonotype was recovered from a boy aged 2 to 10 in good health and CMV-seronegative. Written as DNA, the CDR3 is TGTGCCAGCAGCTCGGACTCGAACACTGAAGCTTTCTTT. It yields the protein CASSSDSNTEAFF.